Given below is one T cell receptor beta chain in context. Its cognate antigen is unknown. Sequenced by immunoSEQ multiplex PCR; TCRdb stores in-frame clones only, minus some. Among about 110,000 clones listed, roughly 85% were seen once. These data come from a study of T cell responses to AZD1222 COVID-19 vaccine. The analysis combined second doses at about 4 or about 12 weeks. Study results and caveats: The donor group comprised mostly white British people and more females; the analysis possibly underestimated clonal diversity.

The CDR3 totals 13 residues. CDR1 is LGHNA and CDR2 is YSLEER in the germline V gene. V was cut by 3 bases and J by 1 base, with 6 bases left in between. The receptor was derived from an adult who received the AZD1222 COVID-19 vaccine. The chain links TRBV4-3 to TRBJ1-2; D not resolved. Specimen: peripheral blood, collected 28 days after the second AZD1222 dose. This CDR3 reads CASSQGFNYGYTF. CDR3 nucleotide sequence: TGCGCCAGCAGCCAGGGATTTAACTATGGCTACACCTTC.